The TCR beta chain under discussion was sequenced for a study of T cells in Graves' hyperthyroidism and ophthalmopathy. As regards this clonotype: The antigen remains undetermined.

Overall study results and limits: For ophthalmopathy, model prediction preceded onset by a median about 6 months.

RNA transcripts provided the source from which TCR beta CDR3 regions were amplified. Carried out on the TCR CDR3, a first-round RT-PCR used the HTBI primer set. TCRdb ran MiXCR on the multiplex PCR reads and lists one entry per CDR3 protein. This sample has 380,000 or so distinct CDR3 sequences, with approximately 19% found just once. This CDR3 comprises 12 residues. Looked up from germline, CDR1 is GTSNPN and CDR2 is SVGIG (reference sequence). Trimming removed 0 bases from V and 3 bases from J, with 6 bases in between. The chain couples TRBV30 to TRBJ2-7; possible D gene TRBD2, 5 bases. The sample taken for sequencing was blood. The receptor was derived from a woman under 30 with Graves' hyperthyroidism. CDR3 DNA sequence: TGTGCCTGGAGTGTACTAGGCTACGAGCAGTACTTC. Translating gives CAWSVLGYEQYF.